Listed here is a single T cell receptor beta chain. What it binds is not known. The data were obtained in a study of PD-1 blockade in classical Hodgkin lymphoma. The wider study: Patients were administered nivolumab (3 mg/kg intravenously) every 2 weeks. Study observations and caveats: It was CD4+ TCR diversity, not CD8+, that rose significantly by C4D1. Baseline TCR diversity was reportedly lower in newly diagnosed patients than in healthy donors. It was reported as lower still in relapsed/refractory patients.

Assay used: immunoSEQ multiplex PCR; TCRdb lists only in-frame clones, some missing. The sample shows tens of thousands of clones, roughly nine tenths of them seen only once. Between the trimmed V and J ends, which lost 2 bases and 3 bases, there was a span of 5 bases. Germline V CDR1 and CDR2: MNHEY, SVGAGI. CDR3 length: 13 amino acids. All patients relapsed after autologous stem cell transplantation, and brentuximab vedotin exposure varied. The patients, who had relapsed/refractory classical Hodgkin lymphoma, achieved best responses of complete response, partial response or progressive disease. This chain connects TRBV6-5 to TRBJ2-1; D gene ambiguous. Sequencing used peripheral blood mononuclear cells (PBMCs), obtained before the second cycle of nivolumab. The TCR sequence derives from a human donor with classical Hodgkin lymphoma. The CDR3: CASSYRDYNEQFF. The CDR3 nucleotides read TGTGCCAGCAGTTACAGGGACTACAATGAGCAGTTCTTC.